The sequence of this TCR beta chain was determined in a study of cytomegalovirus exposure and HLA in healthy donors. Study-level findings and limits: Reports state that TCR beta sequences accurately predicted most subjects' HLA-A and HLA-B alleles. According to the study, 150 to 200 TCR beta chains were cytomegalovirus-associated.

The study ran its PCR with 60 Vbeta and 13 Jbeta primers. Sequenced by immunoSEQ multiplex PCR; TCRdb stores in-frame clones only, minus some. Of 95,000 to 150,000 clones in the sample, around 78% were seen once. Germline CDR1 is DFQATT and CDR2 is SNEGSKA (reference sequence). The V end lost 6 bases, the J end lost 11 bases, and 14 bases lay between the germline ends. This CDR3 region has 11 residues. This clone showed up just once. No antigen is known for it. The sequencing input was PBMCs. The TCR originated in a young woman in good health and CMV-seropositive. This chain links TRBV20-1 with TRBJ2-1; D uncertain. The CDR3 loop is CSARTPRQQFF. CDR3 sequence (DNA): TGCAGTGCCAGAACCCCTAGGCAGCAGTTCTTC.